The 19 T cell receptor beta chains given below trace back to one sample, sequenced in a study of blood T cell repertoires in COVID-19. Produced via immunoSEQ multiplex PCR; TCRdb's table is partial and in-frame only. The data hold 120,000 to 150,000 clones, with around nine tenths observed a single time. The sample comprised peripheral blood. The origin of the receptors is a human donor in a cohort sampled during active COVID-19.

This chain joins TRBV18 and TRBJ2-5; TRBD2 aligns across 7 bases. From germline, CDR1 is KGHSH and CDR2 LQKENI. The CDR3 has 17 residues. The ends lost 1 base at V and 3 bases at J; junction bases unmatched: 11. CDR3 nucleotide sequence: TGTGCCAGCTCACCACAAGCTTTGGGGGGGACTAAAGAGACCCAGTACTTC. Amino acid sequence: CASSPQALGGTKETQYF.

Here the CDR3 reads CASSLAVSGGLETQYF. The CDR3 region has the DNA TGCGCCAGCAGCTTGGCCGTATCGGGGGGCCTTGAGACCCAGTACTTC. This sequence joins TRBV5-1 and TRBJ2-5; D might be TRBD2 (7 bases). CDR1 SGHRS and CDR2 YFSETQ come from the germline V gene. CDR3 length: 16 amino acids. V lost 0 bases, J lost 5 bases, and 17 bases lay in between.

CDR3 residues: CASTPTDRYEQYF. The CDR3 coding sequence is TGTGCCAGCACCCCAACGGACAGATACGAGCAGTACTTC. The genes are TRBV6-5 and TRBJ2-5; D is perhaps TRBD1 (6 bases). The end of the DNA fits TRBJ2-7 better, so the J call may be wrong. Germline V CDR1 and CDR2: MNHEY, SVGAGI. There are 13 residues in the CDR3.

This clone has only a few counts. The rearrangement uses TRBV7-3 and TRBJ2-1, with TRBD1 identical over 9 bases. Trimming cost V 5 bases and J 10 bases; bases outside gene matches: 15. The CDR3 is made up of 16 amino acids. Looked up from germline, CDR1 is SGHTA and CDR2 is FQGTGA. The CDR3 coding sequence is TGTGCCAGCAGCAAATACGCCGGGACAGGGTCTGACGAGCAGTTCTTC. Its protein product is CASSKYAGTGSDEQFF.

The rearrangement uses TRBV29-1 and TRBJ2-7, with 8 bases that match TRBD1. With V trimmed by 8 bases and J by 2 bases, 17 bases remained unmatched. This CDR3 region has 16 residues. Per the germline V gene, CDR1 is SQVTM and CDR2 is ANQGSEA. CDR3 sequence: CSTNGPGTGPTYEQYF. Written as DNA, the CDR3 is TGCAGCACAAACGGACCGGGGACAGGACCCACCTACGAGCAGTACTTC.

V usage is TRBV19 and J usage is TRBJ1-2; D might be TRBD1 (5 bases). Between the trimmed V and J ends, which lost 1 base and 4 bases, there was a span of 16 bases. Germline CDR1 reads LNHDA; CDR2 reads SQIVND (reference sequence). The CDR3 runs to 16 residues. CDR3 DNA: TGTGCCAGTAGTATAGGGCGGGACGGATGGCTCTATGGCTACACCTTC. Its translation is CASSIGRDGWLYGYTF.

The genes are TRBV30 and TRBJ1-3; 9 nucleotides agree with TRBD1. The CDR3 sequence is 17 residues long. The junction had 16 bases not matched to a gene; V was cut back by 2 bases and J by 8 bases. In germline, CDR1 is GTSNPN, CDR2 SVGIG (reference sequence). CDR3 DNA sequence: TGTGCCTGGAGTCTGCGGGGACAGGGCACCACGGGGGACACCATATATTTT. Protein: CAWSLRGQGTTGDTIYF.

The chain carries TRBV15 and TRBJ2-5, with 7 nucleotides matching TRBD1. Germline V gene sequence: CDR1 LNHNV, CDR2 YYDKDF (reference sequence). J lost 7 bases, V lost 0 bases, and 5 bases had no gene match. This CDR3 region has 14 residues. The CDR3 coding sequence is TGTGCCACCAGCAGAGAGAGGGGACAGCCGACCCAGTACTTC. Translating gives CATSRERGQPTQYF.

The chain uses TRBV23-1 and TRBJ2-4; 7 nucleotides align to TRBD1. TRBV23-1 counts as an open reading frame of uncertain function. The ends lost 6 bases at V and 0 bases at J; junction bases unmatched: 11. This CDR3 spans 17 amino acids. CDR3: CASRKFRGGLAKNIQYF. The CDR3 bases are TGCGCCAGCAGGAAATTCAGAGGGGGCCTAGCCAAAAACATTCAGTACTTC.

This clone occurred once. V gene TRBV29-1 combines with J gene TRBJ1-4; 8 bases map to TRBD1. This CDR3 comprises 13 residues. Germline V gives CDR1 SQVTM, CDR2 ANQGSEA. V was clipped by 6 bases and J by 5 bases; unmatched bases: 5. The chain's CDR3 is CSVDGQGNEKLFF. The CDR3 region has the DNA TGCAGCGTGGATGGACAGGGAAATGAAAAACTGTTTTTT. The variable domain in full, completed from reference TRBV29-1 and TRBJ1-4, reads SAVISQKPSRDICQRGTSLTIQCQVDSQVTMMFWYRQQPGQSLTLIATANQGSEATYESGFVIDKFPISRPNLTFSTLTVSNMSPEDSSIYLCSVDGQGNEKLFFGSGTQLSVL.

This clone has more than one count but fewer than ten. This CDR3 reads CASSPRGSNSPLHF. DNA of the CDR3: TGTGCCAGCAGCCCGCGGGGCTCCAATTCACCCCTCCACTTT. The chain combines TRBV7-2 with TRBJ1-6; maybe TRBD1 (5 bases). Germline CDR1 and CDR2: SGHTA and FQGNSA. CDR3 length: 14 residues. Trimming took off 5 bases at V and 7 bases at J, with 12 bases between the two ends.

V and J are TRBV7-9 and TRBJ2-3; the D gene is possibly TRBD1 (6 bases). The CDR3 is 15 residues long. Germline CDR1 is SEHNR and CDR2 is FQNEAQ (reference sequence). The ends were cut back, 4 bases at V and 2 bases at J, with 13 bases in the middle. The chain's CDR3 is CASSWGHGDTDTQYF. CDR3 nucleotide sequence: TGTGCCAGCAGCTGGGGACACGGGGACACAGATACGCAGTATTTT. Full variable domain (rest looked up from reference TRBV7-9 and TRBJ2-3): DTGVSQNPRHKITKRGQNVTFRCDPISEHNRLYWYRQTLGQGPEFLTYFQNEAQLEKSRLLSDRFSAERPKGSFSTLEIQRTEQGDSAMYLCASSWGHGDTDTQYFGPGTRLTVL.

The CDR3 DNA sequence: TGCGCCAGCAGCCAAGGTCGGTTGTCAGAAGCTTTCTTT. This codes for CASSQGRLSEAFF. The rearrangement links TRBV4-3 to TRBJ1-1; D gene unclear. CDR1 is LGHNA, CDR2 YSLEER, per germline. The CDR3 is 13 residues long. Trimming cost V 1 base and J 8 bases, with 11 bases left between them.

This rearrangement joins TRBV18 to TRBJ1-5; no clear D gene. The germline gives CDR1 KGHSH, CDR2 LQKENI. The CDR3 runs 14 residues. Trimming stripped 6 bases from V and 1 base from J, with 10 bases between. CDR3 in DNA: TGTGCCAGCTCGGTGGGCAGGAGCAATCAGCCCCAGCATTTT. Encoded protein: CASSVGRSNQPQHF. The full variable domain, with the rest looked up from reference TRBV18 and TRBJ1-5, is NAGVMQNPRHLVRRRGQEARLRCSPMKGHSHVYWYRQLPEEGLKFMVYLQKENIIDESGMPKERFSAEFPKEGPSILRIQQVVRGDSAAYFCASSVGRSNQPQHFGDGTRLSIL.

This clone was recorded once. The CDR3 protein is CAWNRGIYQPQHF. The CDR3 DNA reads TGTGCCTGGAACAGGGGGATCTATCAGCCCCAGCATTTT. J is TRBJ1-5 and V is TRBV30; 8 bases fit TRBD1. This CDR3 is built from 13 residues. V trimming: 4 bases; J trimming: 5 bases; junction bases outside the gene matches: 4. The germline gives CDR1 GTSNPN, CDR2 SVGIG (reference sequence).

The CDR3, as DNA: TGTGCCTCCCGGGAGGGCGAGTTTTCAGAGCAGTTCTTC. Protein: CASREGEFSEQFF. The chain has TRBV10-3 and TRBJ2-1; 8 bases fit TRBD2. Germline V lookup: CDR1 ENHRY, CDR2 SYGVKD. V shed 11 bases and J 10 bases; nucleotides not matched to a gene: 13. The length of the CDR3 is 13 residues.

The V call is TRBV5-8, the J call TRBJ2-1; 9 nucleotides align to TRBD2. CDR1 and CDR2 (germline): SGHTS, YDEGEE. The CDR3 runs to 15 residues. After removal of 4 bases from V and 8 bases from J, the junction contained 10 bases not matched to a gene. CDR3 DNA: TGTGCCAGCAGCCGGGGACTAGCAGTTCCCCATGAGCAGTTCTTC. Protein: CASSRGLAVPHEQFF.

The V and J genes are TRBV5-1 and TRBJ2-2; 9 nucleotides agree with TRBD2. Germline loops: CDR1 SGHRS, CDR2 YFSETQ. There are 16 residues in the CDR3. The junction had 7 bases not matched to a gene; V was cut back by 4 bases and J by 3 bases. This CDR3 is CASSPNLAGYTGELFF. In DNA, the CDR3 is TGCGCCAGCAGCCCGAATCTAGCGGGGTACACCGGGGAGCTGTTTTTT.

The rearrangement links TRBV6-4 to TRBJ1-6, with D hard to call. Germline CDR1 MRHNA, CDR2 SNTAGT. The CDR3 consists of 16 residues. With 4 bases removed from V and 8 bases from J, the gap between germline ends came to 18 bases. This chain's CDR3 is CASSVRCVPNHSPLHF. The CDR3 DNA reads TGTGCCAGCAGTGTCCGGTGCGTTCCGAATCATTCACCCCTCCACTTT.